This T cell receptor beta chain was identified during a study of blood T cell repertoires in COVID-19. V shed 3 bases and J shed 7 bases, with 15 bases lying between them. Germline values: CDR1 KGHSH, CDR2 LQKENI. This CDR3 is built from 14 residues. This clone was counted between two and nine times. Repertoires were generated with immunoSEQ multiplex PCR, while TCRdb's copy carries only in-frame clones and drops some. Counted here are about 150,000 clones, roughly four fifths occurring once; the ten biggest clones make up less than 30%. The genes are TRBV18 and TRBJ1-1, with D possibly being TRBD1 (5 bases). The clonotype originates from a woman aged 60-75 years with acute or convalescent COVID-19. The sample comprised peripheral blood. CDR3: CASSPTTGESEAFF. The CDR3 nucleotides are TGTGCCAGCTCACCTACCACGGGGGAGAGTGAAGCTTTCTTT.